The 14 T cell receptor beta chains given below trace back to one sample, sequenced in a study of blood T cells in healthy people across ages. Next came a second PCR, run for about 6 to 11 cycles, which used a sample-barcoded 5' primer along with a J-beta primer mix. TCRdb reprocessed the 5' RACE reads with MiXCR, giving one entry per CDR3 protein. The data contain roughly 680,000 distinct CDR3 sequences, about 51% of them singletons. The sequencing sample was made of blood. The receptors derive from a woman older than 75 in good health.

This clonotype was detected many times. The chain links TRBV5-6 to TRBJ1-6, with TRBD1 matching 11 bases. Looked up from germline, CDR1 is SGHDT and CDR2 is YYEEEE. Unmatched junction bases numbered 3, after V lost 2 bases and J lost 8 bases. CDR3 length: 15 residues. The CDR3, as DNA: TGTGCCAGCAGCTTTGGACAGGGGGCCTATTCACCCCTCCACTTT. Protein sequence: CASSFGQGAYSPLHF.

This clonotype was counted many times. The V call is TRBV27, the J call TRBJ2-4; possible D gene TRBD1, 6 bases. Germline loops: CDR1 MNHEY, CDR2 SMNVEV (reference sequence). V was clipped by 5 bases and J by 9 bases, with 11 bases between them. The CDR3 sequence is 12 residues long. The CDR3 DNA reads TGTGCCAGCAGTCAAACAGGGTTCATTCAGTACTTC. Translation: CASSQTGFIQYF.

This clonotype was observed a few times. The chain combines TRBV20-1 with TRBJ1-1; a weak D match, TRBD1 (5 bases). CDR1 and CDR2 (germline): DFQATT, SNEGSKA (reference sequence). The CDR3 contains 15 residues. V was cut by 0 bases and J by 3 bases, with 14 bases left in between. CDR3 amino acids: CSARDYLSGDTEAFF. DNA for the CDR3: TGCAGTGCTAGAGATTACCTGTCGGGGGACACTGAAGCTTTCTTT.

V and J are TRBV7-9 and TRBJ2-6; D unresolved. The CDR3 length is 16 residues. CDR1 is SEHNR and CDR2 is FQNEAQ in the germline V gene (reference sequence). V gave up 5 bases and J gave up 0 bases, with 11 bases separating them. In DNA, the CDR3 is TGTGCCAGCAGCCCTCCAGGTCTCTCTGGGGCCAACGTCCTGACTTTC. Encoded protein: CASSPPGLSGANVLTF.

The chain is built from TRBV5-1 and TRBJ2-1; TRBD2 agrees at 12 bases. The J call could be wrong; TRBJ2-7 is a better fit for the DNA end. Germline values: CDR1 SGHRS, CDR2 YFSETQ. CDR3 length equals 19 residues. This CDR3 reads CASSLDGLAGGHSYNEQYF. In nucleotides, the CDR3 is TGCGCCAGCAGCTTGGATGGGCTAGCGGGGGGGCATTCCTACAATGAGCAGTACTTC.

This clonotype was seen repeatedly, ten times or more. This rearrangement joins TRBV12-3 or TRBV12-4 to TRBJ2-3, with D uncertain. There are 15 residues in the CDR3. Between the trimmed V and J ends, which lost 6 bases and 8 bases, there was a span of 21 bases. The CDR3, as DNA: TGTGCCAGCAGCCTCGACACCCTCCCTCCCGGTACGCAGTATTTT. Protein product: CASSLDTLPPGTQYF.

The V gene is TRBV5-1, the J gene TRBJ1-2; tentative D call: TRBD1 (5 bases). Per germline, CDR1 SGHRS and CDR2 YFSETQ. Between the trimmed V and J ends, which lost 0 bases and 4 bases, there was a span of 10 bases. The CDR3 consists of 14 residues. The CDR3 DNA follows: TGCGCCAGCAGCTTGGCCAGGGACCTCTATGGCTACACCTTC. Amino acids: CASSLARDLYGYTF. Complete variable domain (other parts from reference TRBV5-1 and TRBJ1-2): KAGVTQTPRYLIKTRGQQVTLSCSPISGHRSVSWYQQTPGQGLQFLFEYFSETQRNKGNFPGRFSGRQFSNSRSEMNVSTLELGDSALYLCASSLARDLYGYTFGSGTRLTVV.

On this clonotype: Germline is not matched at one junction end, which may reflect a read error. This chain uses TRBV5-1 with TRBJ1-4; D ambiguous. CDR1 and CDR2 (germline): SGHRS, YFSETQ. The CDR3 length is 13 residues. The CDR3 DNA sequence: TGCGCCGGCAGCTACACGCCACAGGAAAAACTGTTTTTT. Amino acid sequence: CAGSYTPQEKLFF.

J is TRBJ1-5 and V is TRBV10-3, with unresolved D. From germline, CDR1 is ENHRY and CDR2 SYGVKD. The CDR3 sequence is 13 residues long. Trimming stripped 11 bases from V and 0 bases from J, with 11 bases between. The CDR3 reads CASTADSNQPQHF. CDR3 DNA sequence: TGTGCCTCCACAGCGGATAGCAATCAGCCCCAGCATTTT.

Notes on this clonotype: A much larger clone is a single base away; this may be a read error. This rearrangement joins TRBV24-1 to TRBJ2-4; D gene ambiguous. Trimming shortened V by 11 bases and J by 6 bases, and 19 bases separated the two germline ends. CDR1 is KGHDR and CDR2 is SFDVKD in the germline V gene. This CDR3 spans 14 amino acids. In DNA, the CDR3 is TGTGCCAGCCCCTGGAAACCCACGGTAAACATTCAGTACTTC. It codes for CASPWKPTVNIQYF.

This clonotype occurred a few times. The chain carries TRBV5-6 and TRBJ2-1; 7 positions match TRBD2. The junction had 6 bases not matched to a gene; V was cut back by 3 bases and J by 6 bases. The CDR3 contains 14 residues. CDR1 SGHDT and CDR2 YYEEEE come from the germline V gene. The CDR3 bases are TGTGCCAGCAGCTCCCCCGAGCGGGGCAATGAGCAGTTCTTC. Translating gives CASSSPERGNEQFF.

This clonotype was recorded a few times. The rearrangement uses TRBV3-1 and TRBJ2-3; tentative D call: TRBD2 (5 bases). The germline V and J ends were trimmed by 0 bases and 6 bases, with 10 bases remaining between them. CDR3 length: 14 amino acids. CDR1 and CDR2 from the germline V gene are LGHDT and YNNKEL (reference sequence). The CDR3 region has the DNA TGTGCCAGCAGCCAAGAACGAGGGTGGGATACGCAGTATTTT. Its protein is CASSQERGWDTQYF.

This clonotype was counted ten times or more. The rearrangement joins TRBV6-1 to TRBJ2-7; 7 nucleotides align to TRBD2. J was trimmed by 1 base and V by 8 bases; bases with no gene match: 8. The CDR3 has 14 residues. Germline CDR1 MNHNS, CDR2 SASEGT. The CDR3 bases are TGTGCCAGCGAGGAGGGAGGGAGATCCTACGAGCAGTACTTC. Amino acid sequence: CASEEGGRSYEQYF.

To note about this clonotype: A much larger clone lies one base from this, so it may be a read error. The chain has TRBV19 and TRBJ2-5, with TRBD2 matching over 7 bases. Germline V lookup: CDR1 LNHDA, CDR2 SQIVND (reference sequence). The CDR3 has 14 amino acids. In DNA form, the CDR3 reads TGTGCCAGTGCAAGGGGACTATCACCAGAGACCCGGTACTTC. This codes for CASARGLSPETRYF.